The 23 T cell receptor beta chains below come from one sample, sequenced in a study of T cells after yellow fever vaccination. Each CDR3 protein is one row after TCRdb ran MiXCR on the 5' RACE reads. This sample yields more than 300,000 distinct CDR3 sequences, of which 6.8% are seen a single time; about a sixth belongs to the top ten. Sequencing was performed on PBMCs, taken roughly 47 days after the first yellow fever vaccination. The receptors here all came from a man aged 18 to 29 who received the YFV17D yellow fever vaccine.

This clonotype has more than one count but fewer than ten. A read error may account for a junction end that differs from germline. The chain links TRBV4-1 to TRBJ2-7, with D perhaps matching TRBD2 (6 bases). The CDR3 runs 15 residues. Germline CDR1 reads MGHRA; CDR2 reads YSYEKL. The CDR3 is CASSQGDVDYPTPRF. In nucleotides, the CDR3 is TGCGCCAGCAGCCAAGGGGACGTGGACTATCCTACGCCGAGGTTC.

CDR3 loop: CASSLSLGLAADTQYF. CDR3 DNA: TGTGCCAGCAGCTTATCACTAGGGCTAGCGGCAGATACGCAGTATTTT. The genes are TRBV7-2 and TRBJ2-3, with 7 nucleotides matching TRBD2. This CDR3 spans 16 amino acids. Germline V lookup: CDR1 SGHTA, CDR2 FQGNSA. Unmatched junction bases numbered 9, after V lost 2 bases and J lost 4 bases.

CDR3 coding DNA: TGTGCCAGCAGCCCTCGATCGGGGGCCCAGATTTCTGAAGCTTTCTTT. The encoded protein is CASSPRSGAQISEAFF. The V call is TRBV5-6, the J call TRBJ1-1; D perhaps matches TRBD1 (6 bases). This CDR3 is built from 16 residues. Trimming cost V 4 bases and J 6 bases, with 22 bases left between them. Germline values: CDR1 SGHDT, CDR2 YYEEEE.

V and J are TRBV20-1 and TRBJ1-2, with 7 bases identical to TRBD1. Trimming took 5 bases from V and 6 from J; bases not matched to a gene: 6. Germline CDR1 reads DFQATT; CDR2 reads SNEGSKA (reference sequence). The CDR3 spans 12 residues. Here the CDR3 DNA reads TGCAGTGCTGCTACAGGGGAAGATGGCTACACCTTC. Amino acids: CSAATGEDGYTF.

The CDR3 nucleotides are TGTGCCAGCATTGGGAGGGGATCAAAGTCTGGGGCCAACGTCCTGACTTTC. Its protein is CASIGRGSKSGANVLTF. The rearrangement uses TRBV11-2 and TRBJ2-6; 7 bases fit TRBD2. V lost 7 bases, J lost 1 base, and 10 bases stayed unmatched. There are 17 residues in the CDR3. Looked up from germline, CDR1 is SGHAT and CDR2 is FQNNGV.

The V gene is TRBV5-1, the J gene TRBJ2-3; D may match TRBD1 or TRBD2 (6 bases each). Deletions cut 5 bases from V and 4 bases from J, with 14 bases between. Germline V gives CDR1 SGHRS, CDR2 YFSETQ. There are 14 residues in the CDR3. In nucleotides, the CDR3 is TGCGCCAGCAGGGTAGAGGGGGGCGCAGATACGCAGTATTTT. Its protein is CASRVEGGADTQYF.

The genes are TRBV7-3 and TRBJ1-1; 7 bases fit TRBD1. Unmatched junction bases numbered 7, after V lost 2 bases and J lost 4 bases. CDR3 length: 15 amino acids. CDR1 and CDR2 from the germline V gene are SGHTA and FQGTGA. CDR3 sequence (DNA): TGTGCCAGCAGCTTAGGGGACAGTCTGATCACTGAAGCTTTCTTT. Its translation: CASSLGDSLITEAFF.

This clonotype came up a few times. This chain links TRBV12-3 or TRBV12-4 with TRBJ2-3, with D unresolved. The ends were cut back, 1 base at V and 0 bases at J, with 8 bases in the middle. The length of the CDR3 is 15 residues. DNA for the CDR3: TGTGCCAGCAGTTTAGGGACCGCTAGCACAGATACGCAGTATTTT. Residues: CASSLGTASTDTQYF.

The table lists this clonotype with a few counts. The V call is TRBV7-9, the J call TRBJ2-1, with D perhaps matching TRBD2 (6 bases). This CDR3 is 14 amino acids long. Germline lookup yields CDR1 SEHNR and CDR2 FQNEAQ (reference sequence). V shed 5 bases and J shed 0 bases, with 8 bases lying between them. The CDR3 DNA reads TGTGCCAGCAGCCGGGGGTACTCCTACAATGAGCAGTTCTTC. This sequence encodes CASSRGYSYNEQFF.

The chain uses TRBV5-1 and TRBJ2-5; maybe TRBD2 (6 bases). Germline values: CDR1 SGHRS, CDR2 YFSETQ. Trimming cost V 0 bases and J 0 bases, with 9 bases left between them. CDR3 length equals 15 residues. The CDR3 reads CASSLGTSNQETQYF. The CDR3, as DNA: TGCGCCAGCAGCTTGGGTACTAGCAACCAAGAGACCCAGTACTTC. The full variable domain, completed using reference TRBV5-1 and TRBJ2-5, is KAGVTQTPRYLIKTRGQQVTLSCSPISGHRSVSWYQQTPGQGLQFLFEYFSETQRNKGNFPGRFSGRQFSNSRSEMNVSTLELGDSALYLCASSLGTSNQETQYFGPGTRLLVL.

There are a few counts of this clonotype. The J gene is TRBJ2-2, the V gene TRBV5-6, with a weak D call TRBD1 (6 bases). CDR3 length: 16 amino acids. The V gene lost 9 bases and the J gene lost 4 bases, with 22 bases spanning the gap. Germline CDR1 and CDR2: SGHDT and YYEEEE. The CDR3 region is CATDSRGQGGTGELFF. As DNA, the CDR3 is TGTGCCACCGATTCCAGGGGCCAGGGCGGCACCGGGGAGCTGTTTTTT.

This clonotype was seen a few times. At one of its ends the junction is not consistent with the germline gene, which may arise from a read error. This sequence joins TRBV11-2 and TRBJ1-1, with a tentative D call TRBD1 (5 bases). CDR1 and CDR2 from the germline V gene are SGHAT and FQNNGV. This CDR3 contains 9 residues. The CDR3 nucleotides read TGTGCCAGCGTGGGGGTTGCGGGCTTT. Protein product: CASVGVAGF.

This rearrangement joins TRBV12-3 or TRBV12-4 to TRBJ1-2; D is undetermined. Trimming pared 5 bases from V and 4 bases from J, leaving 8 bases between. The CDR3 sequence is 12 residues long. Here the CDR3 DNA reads TGTGCCAGCAGTCGGGAACTCTATGGCTACACCTTC. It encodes CASSRELYGYTF.

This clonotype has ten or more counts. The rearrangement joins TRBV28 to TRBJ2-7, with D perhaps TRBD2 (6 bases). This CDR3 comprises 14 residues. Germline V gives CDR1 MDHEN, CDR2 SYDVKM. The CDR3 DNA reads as TGTGCCAGCAGCCGCGATCGGAGGGGCCCTGCGGCGTTCGTC. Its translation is CASSRDRRGPAAFV.

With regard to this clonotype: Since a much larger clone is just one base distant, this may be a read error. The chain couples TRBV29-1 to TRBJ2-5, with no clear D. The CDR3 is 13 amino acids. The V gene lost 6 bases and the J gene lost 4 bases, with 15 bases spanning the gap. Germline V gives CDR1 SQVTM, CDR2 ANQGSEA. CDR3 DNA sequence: TGCAGCGTCGCCTGGACGGTCCGAGAGACCCAGTACTTC. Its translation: CSVAWTVRETQYF.

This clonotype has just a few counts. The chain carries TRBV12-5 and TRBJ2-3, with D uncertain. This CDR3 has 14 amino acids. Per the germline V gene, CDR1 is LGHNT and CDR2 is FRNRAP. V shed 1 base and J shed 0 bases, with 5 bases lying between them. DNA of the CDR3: TGTGCTAGTGGTTTGGGCAGTAGCACAGATACGCAGTATTTT. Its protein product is CASGLGSSTDTQYF.

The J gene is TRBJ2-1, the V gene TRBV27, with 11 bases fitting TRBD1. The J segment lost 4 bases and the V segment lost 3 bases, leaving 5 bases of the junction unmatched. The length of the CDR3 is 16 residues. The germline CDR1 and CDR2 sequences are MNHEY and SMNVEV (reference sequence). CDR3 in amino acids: CASSFLGQGAYNEQFF. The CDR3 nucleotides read TGTGCCAGCAGTTTCCTCGGACAGGGGGCTTACAATGAGCAGTTCTTC.

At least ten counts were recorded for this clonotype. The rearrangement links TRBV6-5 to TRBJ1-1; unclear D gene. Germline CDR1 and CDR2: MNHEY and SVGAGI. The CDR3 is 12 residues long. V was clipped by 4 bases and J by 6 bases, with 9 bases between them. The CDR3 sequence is CASSSQIAEAFF. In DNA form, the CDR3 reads TGTGCCAGCAGTTCTCAGATCGCTGAAGCTTTCTTT.

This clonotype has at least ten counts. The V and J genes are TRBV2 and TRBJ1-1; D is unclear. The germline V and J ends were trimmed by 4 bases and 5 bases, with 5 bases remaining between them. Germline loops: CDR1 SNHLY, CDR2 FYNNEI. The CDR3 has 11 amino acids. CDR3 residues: CASSALTEAFF. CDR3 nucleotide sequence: TGTGCCAGCAGTGCTCTGACTGAAGCTTTCTTT. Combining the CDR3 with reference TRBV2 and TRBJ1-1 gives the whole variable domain EPEVTQTPSHQVTQMGQEVILRCVPISNHLYFYWYRQILGQKVEFLVSFYNNEISEKSEIFDDQFSVERPDGSNFTLKIRSTKLEDSAMYFCASSALTEAFFGQGTRLTVV.

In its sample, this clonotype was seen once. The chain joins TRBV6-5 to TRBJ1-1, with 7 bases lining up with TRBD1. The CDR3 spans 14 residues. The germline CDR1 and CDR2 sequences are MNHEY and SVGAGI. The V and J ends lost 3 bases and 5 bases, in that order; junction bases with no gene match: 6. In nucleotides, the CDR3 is TGTGCCAGCAGTTATGGACAGGTGGATACTGAAGCTTTCTTT. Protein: CASSYGQVDTEAFF.

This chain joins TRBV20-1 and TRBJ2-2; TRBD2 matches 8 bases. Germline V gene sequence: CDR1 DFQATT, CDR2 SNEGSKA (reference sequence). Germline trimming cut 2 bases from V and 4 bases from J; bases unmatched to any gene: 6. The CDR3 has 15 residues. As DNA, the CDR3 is TGCAGTGCTAGACGTCGGGGGGGCGTCACCGGGGAGCTGTTTTTT. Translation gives CSARRRGGVTGELFF.

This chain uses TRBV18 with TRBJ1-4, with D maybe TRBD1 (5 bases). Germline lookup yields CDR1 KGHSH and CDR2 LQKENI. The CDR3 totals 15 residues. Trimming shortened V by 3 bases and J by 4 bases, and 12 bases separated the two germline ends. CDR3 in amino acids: CASSPPGRDNEKLFF. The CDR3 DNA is TGTGCCAGCTCACCCCCGGGACGGGATAATGAAAAACTGTTTTTT. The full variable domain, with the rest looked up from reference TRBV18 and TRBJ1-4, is NAGVMQNPRHLVRRRGQEARLRCSPMKGHSHVYWYRQLPEEGLKFMVYLQKENIIDESGMPKERFSAEFPKEGPSILRIQQVVRGDSAAYFCASSPPGRDNEKLFFGSGTQLSVL.

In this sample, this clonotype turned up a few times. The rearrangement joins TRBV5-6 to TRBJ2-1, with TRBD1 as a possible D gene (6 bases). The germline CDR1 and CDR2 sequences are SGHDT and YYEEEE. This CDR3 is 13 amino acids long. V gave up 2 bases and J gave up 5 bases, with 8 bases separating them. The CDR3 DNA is TGTGCCAGCAGCTTCGGACAGAACAATGAGCAGTTCTTC. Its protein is CASSFGQNNEQFF.